This is a list of T cell receptor beta chains from one sample in a study of cytomegalovirus exposure and HLA in healthy donors. Only in-frame clones appear in the TCRdb table, and some are missing; sequencing was by immunoSEQ multiplex PCR. This table has about 120,000 clones, about three quarters appearing once. What was sequenced was PBMCs. These receptors all stem from a woman aged 40 to 50 in good health and CMV-seropositive. Each CDR3 is given with its conserved first and last residue. The order of the fields is clone size, J gene, V gene, CDR3 protein. The size of a clone is reported for some rows only, either as once, few or many, or as a class for expanded clones.

.,TRBJ2-1,TRBV18,CASSPKREPYNEQFF
.,TRBJ2-5,TRBV21-1,CASSKEEKETQYF
.,TRBJ1-3,TRBV9,CASSSHPRDSGNTIYF
.,TRBJ1-2,TRBV5-4,CASTGSGQDYGYTF
once,TRBJ1-2,TRBV7-2,CASSLGYREHTF
.,TRBJ2-7,TRBV25-1,CATGGTGLFEQYF
.,TRBJ1-6,TRBV13,CASSLLQGNSPLHF
.,TRBJ1-2,TRBV6-5,CASSSARDARGYTF
.,TRBJ2-1,TRBV5-1,CASSWGPGLGNEQFF
once,TRBJ2-7,TRBV7-9,CASSPKTSGKRSRTYEQYF
.,TRBJ2-1,TRBV10-3,CAISVLAGGPNEQFF
.,TRBJ1-6,TRBV4-1,CASSQEVAFGQFLSPLHF
.,TRBJ1-6,TRBV27,CASSLSRGRDNSPLHF
.,TRBJ2-3,TRBV30,CAWSPRIRASTDTQYF
.,TRBJ2-3,TRBV9,CASSAIAGADTQYF
.,TRBJ2-5,TRBV15,CATSRDRGSGAYGTQYF
.,TRBJ2-1,TRBV6-6,CASIGTSGNNEQFF
.,TRBJ2-1,TRBV6-5,CASSLEGSRGDEQFF
.,TRBJ2-1,TRBV9,CASTRRDVYNEQFF
.,TRBJ2-5,TRBV19,CASSSLAGGQETQYF
.,TRBJ1-1,TRBV2,CASSVGNRASTEAFF
.,TRBJ2-1,TRBV2,CASAGTFNEQFF
.,TRBJ2-7,TRBV7-2,CASSLVRRDYEQYF
.,TRBJ1-5,TRBV2,CASSPRQGSNQPQHF
.,TRBJ1-2,TRBV19,CASSPPGQIYGYTF
.,TRBJ2-6,TRBV27,CASSLLASGANVLTF
.,TRBJ1-1,TRBV18,CASSPQQGMNTEAFF
.,TRBJ1-5,TRBV19,CASNPTGLSNQPQHF
few,TRBJ1-4,TRBV9,CASSVTGDEKLFF
.,TRBJ1-1,TRBV15,CATSGHAENTEAFF
.,TRBJ2-3,TRBV5-4,CASTIRGVADTQYF
few,TRBJ1-3,TRBV5-1,CASSQTATGNTIYF
.,TRBJ1-1,TRBV7-2,CASSLGTVNTEAFF
.,TRBJ1-6,TRBV9,CASSAGSSNSPLHF
.,TRBJ2-3,TRBV7-3,CAISRREGRDTQYF
.,TRBJ1-5,TRBV6-1,CASSDRGTQPQHF